This entry describes one TCR beta chain. Its antigen is currently unknown. Full-length variable regions came from constant-region reverse primers plus semi-nested Nested Universal Primer A PCR. TCRdb called the 5' RACE reads again in MiXCR, with one record for every CDR3 protein. In the table there are fewer than 65,000 distinct CDR3 sequences, nearly 30% of which are singletons. Study-wide findings and caveats: Whole repertoires were not studied in the larger cohort, only one V-J beta rearrangement. In terms of TCR gene usage, tumor memory CD4+ T cells clustered together with blood and lymph node memory CD4+ cells, as well as with lymph node naive CD4+ cells.

CD25-based Treg depletion was applied to purified naive CD4+ T cells. This CDR3 region has 16 residues. Germline lookup yields CDR1 SQVTM and CDR2 ANQGSEA. The V and J ends lost 0 bases and 3 bases respectively, with 15 bases between them. The chain combines TRBV29-1 with TRBJ2-1; D remains unclear. The sample taken for sequencing was tumor-infiltrating naive CD4+ T cells sorted from the breast tumor. Indicated subset: naive CD4+ T cells, CD4+CD45RA+CD25-. The source of this sequence is a female donor with breast cancer. The CDR3 loop is CSVEEDWGWRYNEQFF. CDR3 nucleotide sequence: TGCAGCGTTGAAGAAGATTGGGGTTGGCGCTACAATGAGCAGTTCTTC.